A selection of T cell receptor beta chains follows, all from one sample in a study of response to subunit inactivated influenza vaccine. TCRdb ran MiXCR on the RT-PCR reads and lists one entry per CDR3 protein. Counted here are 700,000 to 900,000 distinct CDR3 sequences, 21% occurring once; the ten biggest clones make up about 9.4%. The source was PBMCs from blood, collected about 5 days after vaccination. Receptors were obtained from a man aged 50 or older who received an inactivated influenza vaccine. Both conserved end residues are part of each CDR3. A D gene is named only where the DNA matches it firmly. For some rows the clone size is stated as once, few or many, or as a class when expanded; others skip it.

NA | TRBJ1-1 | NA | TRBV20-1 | TGCAGTACCCCCGGGAGTTTCTACACTGAAGCTTTCTTT | CSTPGSFYTEAFF
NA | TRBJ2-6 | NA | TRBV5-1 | TGCGCCAGCAGCTTGGCAGCCCGGCATAGCTCTGGGGCCAACGTCCTGACTTTC | CASSLAARHSSGANVLTF
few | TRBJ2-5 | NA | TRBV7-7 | TGTGCTAGCAGCTTAGCAACAACACGGGGGTACCAAGAGACCCAGTACTTC | CASSLATTRGYQETQYF
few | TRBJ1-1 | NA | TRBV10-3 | TGTGCCATCAGGCAGGGTAAAGACACTGAAGCTTTCTTT | CAIRQGKDTEAFF
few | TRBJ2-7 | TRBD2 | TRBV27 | TGTGCCAGCAGTTGGGGGACTAGCGGGAGAGGTACCCCGTACGAGCAGTACTTC | CASSWGTSGRGTPYEQYF
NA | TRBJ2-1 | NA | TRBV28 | TGTGCCAGCAGTTTTGCGACAGAGCAGTTCTTC | CASSFATEQFF
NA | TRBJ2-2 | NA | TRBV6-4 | TGTGCCAGCCGGCGGACAGACCTTTCCGGGGAGCTGTTTTTT | CASRRTDLSGELFF
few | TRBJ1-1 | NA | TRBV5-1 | TGCGCCAGCAGCCGAATCGAGGGGAACACTGAAGCTTTCTTT | CASSRIEGNTEAFF
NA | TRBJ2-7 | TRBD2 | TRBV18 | TGTGCCAGCTCAACCCAGGGGACTAGCGCCTACGAGCAGTACTTC | CASSTQGTSAYEQYF
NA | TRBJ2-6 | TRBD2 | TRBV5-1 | TGCGCCAGTAGCGGGAGTGATGGGGCCAACGTCCTGACTTTC | CASSGSDGANVLTF
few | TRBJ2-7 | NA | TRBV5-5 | TGTGCCAGCAGCTGGGGGACGGAAGGGTCGTACGAGCAGTACTTC | CASSWGTEGSYEQYF
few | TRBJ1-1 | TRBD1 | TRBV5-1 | TGCGCCAGCAGCTATGACAGGGGCACTGAAGCTTTCTTT | CASSYDRGTEAFF
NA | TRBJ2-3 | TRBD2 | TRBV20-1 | TGCAGTGCTAGAGGAAGACTAGCGGGGAAAGATACGCAGTATTTT | CSARGRLAGKDTQYF
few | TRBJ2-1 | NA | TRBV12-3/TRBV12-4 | TGTGCCAGCTGGCAGGACTCCTACAATGAGCAGTTCTTC | CASWQDSYNEQFF
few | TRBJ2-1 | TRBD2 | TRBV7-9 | TGTGCCAGCAGCTCGGGGGGAGGGGCCGGTGAGCAGTTCTTC | CASSSGGGAGEQFF
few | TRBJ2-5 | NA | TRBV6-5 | TGTGCCAGCAGTTACTCCAAGGCCGAGACCCAGTACTTC | CASSYSKAETQYF
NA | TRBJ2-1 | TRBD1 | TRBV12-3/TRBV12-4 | TGTGCCATCACTTTGAGAAAGACAGGGGCCGATGAGCAGTTCTTC | CAITLRKTGADEQFF
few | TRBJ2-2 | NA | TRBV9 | TGTGCCAGCAGCCCGAGGTCCAACGGGGAGCTGTTTTTT | CASSPRSNGELFF
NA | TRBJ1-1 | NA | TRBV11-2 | TGTGCCAGCAGCTCTCAAGGCTTGAACACTGAAGCTTTCTTT | CASSSQGLNTEAFF
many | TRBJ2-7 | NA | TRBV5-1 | TGCGCCAGCAGCTTGGTAGAGGGGTCCTACGAGCAGTACTTC | CASSLVEGSYEQYF
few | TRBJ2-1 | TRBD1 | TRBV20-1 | TGCAGTGCTAGACCTACACAGGGGGCTGGATCCTACAATGAGCAGTTCTTC | CSARPTQGAGSYNEQFF
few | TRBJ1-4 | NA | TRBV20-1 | TGCAGTGCGCCGTCTAGAGAAAAACTGTTTTTT | CSAPSREKLFF
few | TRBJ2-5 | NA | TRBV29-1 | TGCAGCGTTGACCTGGGAGGGGGAAGTGAGACCCAGTACTTC | CSVDLGGGSETQYF
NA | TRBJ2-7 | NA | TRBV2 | TGTGCCAGCACCGGACCCCCGGGTGGCTACGAGCAGTACTTC | CASTGPPGGYEQYF
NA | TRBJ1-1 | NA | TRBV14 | TGTGCCAGCAGCCAAGTTACCGGCCTTCGGTCGGCTGAAGCTTTCTTT | CASSQVTGLRSAEAFF
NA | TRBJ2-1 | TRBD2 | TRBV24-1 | TGTGCCACCAGTGCCGGGACTAGCGTCGACAATGAGCAGTTCTTC | CATSAGTSVDNEQFF
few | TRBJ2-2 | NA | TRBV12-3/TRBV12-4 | TGTGCCAGCAGTTTTTTGAGACTAGGAAGGGCCGGGGAGCTGTTTTTT | CASSFLRLGRAGELFF
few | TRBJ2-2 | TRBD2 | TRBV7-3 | TGTGCCAGCAGCTTATGGACCGTGGGACTAGCGGGAGTACACACCGGGGAGCTGTTTTTT | CASSLWTVGLAGVHTGELFF
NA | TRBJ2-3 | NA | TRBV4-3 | TGCGCCAGCAGCCAAGATCACCTCACAGATACGCAGTATTTT | CASSQDHLTDTQYF
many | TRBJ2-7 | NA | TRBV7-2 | TGTGCCAGCAGCTTAGCGCGGAGTACCTACGAGCAGTACTTC | CASSLARSTYEQYF
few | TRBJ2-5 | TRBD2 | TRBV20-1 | TGCAGTGCTAGAGTCCCTAGCGGGAGGGCCATAGAGACCCAGTACTTC | CSARVPSGRAIETQYF
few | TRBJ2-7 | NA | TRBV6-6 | TGTGCCAGCAAACATTTCTCCTACGAGCAGTACTTC | CASKHFSYEQYF
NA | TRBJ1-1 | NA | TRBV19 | TGTGCCAGTAGTATGGACCCGGGTCAGGGGTGGAACACTGAAGCTTTCTTT | CASSMDPGQGWNTEAFF
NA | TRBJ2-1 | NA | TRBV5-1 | TGCGCCAGCAGCTTAGCTAGCAACCGTGAGCAGTTCTTC | CASSLASNREQFF
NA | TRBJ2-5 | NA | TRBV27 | TGTGCCAGCAGTATGACTAGGCTTGGGGAGACCCAGTACTTC | CASSMTRLGETQYF
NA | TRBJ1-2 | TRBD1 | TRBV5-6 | TGTGCCAGCAGCTTGAGGGACAGGGCAAGGAACTATGGCTACACCTTC | CASSLRDRARNYGYTF
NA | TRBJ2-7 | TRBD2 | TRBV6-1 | TGTGCCAGCAGTGAAGGTAGCGGGGTTTACGAGCAGTACTTC | CASSEGSGVYEQYF
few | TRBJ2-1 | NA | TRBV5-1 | TGCGCCAGCAGCTTGTCTAGGGGTTCTAAAGGGGATGAGCAGTTCTTC | CASSLSRGSKGDEQFF
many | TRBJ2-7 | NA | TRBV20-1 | TGCAGTGCTAGTATCCTAGAATACGAGCAGTACTTC | CSASILEYEQYF
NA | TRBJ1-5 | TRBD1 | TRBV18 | TGTGCCAGCTCACCACAGGGACAGGGTTTTCAGCCCCAGCATTTT | CASSPQGQGFQPQHF
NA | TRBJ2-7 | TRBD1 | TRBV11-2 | TGTGCCAGCAGCCCTAGAATTGGGCTATCGGACAGGGCCTACGAGCAGTACTTC | CASSPRIGLSDRAYEQYF
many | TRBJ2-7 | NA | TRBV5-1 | TGCGCCAGCAGCCCGGGGCCCTCTTCCTACGAGCAGTACTTC | CASSPGPSSYEQYF
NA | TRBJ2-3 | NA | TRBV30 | TGTGCCTGGAGTGATATAGATACGCAGTATTTT | CAWSDIDTQYF
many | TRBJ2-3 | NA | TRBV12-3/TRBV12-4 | TGTGCCAGCGGGGGTCACACAGATACGCAGTATTTT | CASGGHTDTQYF
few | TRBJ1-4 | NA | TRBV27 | TGTGCCAGCAGTTTTCAGGGGTTGGGTGAAAAACTGTTTTTT | CASSFQGLGEKLFF
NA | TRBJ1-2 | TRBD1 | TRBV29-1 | TGCAGCGTTCGGAGGACAGGGGTTGTTGAGAACTATGGCTACACCTTC | CSVRRTGVVENYGYTF
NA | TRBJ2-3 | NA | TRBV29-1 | TGCAGCGTTGACCTCCACACAGATACGCAGTATTTT | CSVDLHTDTQYF
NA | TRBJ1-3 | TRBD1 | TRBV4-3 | TGCGCCAGCAGCCAGAGAGCAGGGGGCTTTGGAAACACCATATATTTT | CASSQRAGGFGNTIYF
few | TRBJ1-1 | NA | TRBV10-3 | TGTGCCATCAGCCGACAGCAAATGAACACTGAAGCTTTCTTT | CAISRQQMNTEAFF
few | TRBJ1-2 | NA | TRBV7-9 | TGTGCCAGCAGCTCCCGGACAGCTCTCTATGGCTACACCTTC | CASSSRTALYGYTF
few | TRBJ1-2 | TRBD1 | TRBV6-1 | TGTGTAGGGGGCCCAGCAACTAACTATGGCTACACCTTC | CVGGPATNYGYTF
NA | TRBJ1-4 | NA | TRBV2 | TGTGCCAGCAGAGTGGCCTTCGCTAATGAAAAACTGTTTTTT | CASRVAFANEKLFF
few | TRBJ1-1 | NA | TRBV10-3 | TGTGCCAGCTACCCTCGTAGGGATGTGAACACTGAAGCTTTCTTT | CASYPRRDVNTEAFF
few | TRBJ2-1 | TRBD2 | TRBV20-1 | TGCAGTGCTAGGATAACGGGGGGGCCTAATGAGCAGTTCTTC | CSARITGGPNEQFF
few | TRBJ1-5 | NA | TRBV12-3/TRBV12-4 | TGTGCCAGCAGTCCCGGGAAATTTGGCAATCAGCCCCAGCATTTT | CASSPGKFGNQPQHF
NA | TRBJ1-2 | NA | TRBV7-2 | TGTGCCAGCAGCTTAGGGGCAATAGCTAACTATGGCTACACCTTC | CASSLGAIANYGYTF
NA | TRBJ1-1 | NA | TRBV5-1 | TGCGCCAGCAGCTCACCGTTACAGAACACTGAAGCTTTCTTT | CASSSPLQNTEAFF
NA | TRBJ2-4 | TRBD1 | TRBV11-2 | TGTGCCAGCAGCTTCGGATGGACAGGGGGCTCGCTACTAGCCAAAAACATTCAGTACTTC | CASSFGWTGGSLLAKNIQYF
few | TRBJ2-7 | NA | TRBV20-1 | TGCAGTGCTAGAGTTCTCGGGGGTGCGAGCTCCTACGAGCAGTACTTC | CSARVLGGASSYEQYF
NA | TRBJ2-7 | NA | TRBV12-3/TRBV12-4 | TGTACCAGCAGCCGCGGGGGCCTGACTGACGAGCAGTACTTC | CTSSRGGLTDEQYF